A single sample is the source of the 3 T cell receptor beta chains below, sequenced in a study of molecular identifiers for immune sequencing clone quantification. TCRdb passed the PCR reads through MiXCR, listing each CDR3 protein once. The sample holds 550,000 to 750,000 distinct CDR3 sequences, 20% seen once. The sequenced sample consisted of naive CD8+ T cells from blood, with Jurkat cell RNA spiked in. Subset reported: FACS-sorted CD8+CD4-CCR7+CD45RA+ naive T cells. The receptor source for this set is a human donor in good health. Some libraries in this study had Jurkat cell RNA spiked in.

This clonotype has only one observation. With a much larger clone just one base away, this may be a read error. V is TRBV20-1 and J is TRBJ1-5, with a weak D call TRBD1 (5 bases). The germline CDR1 and CDR2 sequences are DFQATT and SNEGSKA (reference sequence). The V gene lost 2 bases and the J gene lost 1 base, with 12 bases spanning the gap. The CDR3 covers 15 residues. The chain's CDR3 is CSARNGAASNQPQHF. CDR3 nucleotide sequence: TGCAGTGCTAGAAATGGGGCAGCAAGCAATCAGCCCCAGCATTTT.

The rearrangement joins TRBV6-5 to TRBJ1-1, with D perhaps TRBD1 (5 bases). Trimming took off 4 bases at V and 7 bases at J, with 16 bases between the two ends. CDR1 is MNHEY and CDR2 is SVGAGI in the germline V gene. This CDR3 comprises 14 residues. Here the CDR3 reads CASSSGGWGYEAFF. The CDR3 region has the DNA TGTGCCAGCAGTTCGGGGGGATGGGGGTATGAAGCTTTCTTT.

At least ten counts were recorded for this clonotype. CDR3 DNA: TGCGCCAGCAGCCAAGATTATGCTAGCGGGAGCTACGAGCAGTACTTC. It encodes CASSQDYASGSYEQYF. The chain links TRBV4-3 to TRBJ2-7; 10 nucleotides match TRBD2. Germline V CDR1 and CDR2: LGHNA, YSLEER. The CDR3 consists of 16 residues. V lost 0 bases to trimming and J lost 3 bases; unmatched junction nucleotides: 5.